These 17 T cell receptor beta chains originate from one sample sequenced in a study of CD8 T cells in ankylosing spondylitis. MiXCR was run by TCRdb on the 5' RACE reads, yielding one entry per CDR3 protein. The table includes about 250,000 distinct CDR3 sequences, roughly a third detected once. Sample: blood, either unsorted or a sorted T cell fraction (not recorded which). The receptor set was obtained from a male donor with ankylosing spondylitis or in good health (not recorded which).

The V call is TRBV18, the J call TRBJ1-6, with 7 bases identical to TRBD1. Germline lookup yields CDR1 KGHSH and CDR2 LQKENI. This CDR3 region has 14 residues. Trimming at V came to 3 bases and at J to 8 bases, leaving 4 bases not matched to a gene. As DNA, the CDR3 is TGTGCCAGCTCACCCGGACAGGTTGATTCACCCCTCCACTTT. It is translated as CASSPGQVDSPLHF.

The sample holds a few counts of this clonotype. The chain uses TRBV5-1 and TRBJ2-1; 12 bases fit TRBD2. CDR1 SGHRS and CDR2 YFSETQ come from the germline V gene. V lost 0 bases, J lost 2 bases, and 6 bases stayed unmatched. The CDR3 sequence is 18 residues long. CDR3 sequence: CASSLGGLAGPAYNEQFF. The CDR3 region has the DNA TGCGCCAGCAGCTTGGGTGGACTAGCGGGGCCAGCCTACAATGAGCAGTTCTTC.

The V gene is TRBV20-1, the J gene TRBJ2-5; 7 nucleotides line up with TRBD2. The length of the CDR3 is 17 residues. Germline lookup yields CDR1 DFQATT and CDR2 SNEGSKA (reference sequence). J was trimmed by 1 base and V by 6 bases; bases with no gene match: 17. CDR3 region: CSAINGVAGDRQETQYF. The CDR3 DNA reads TGCAGTGCCATAAATGGAGTGGCGGGGGACCGCCAAGAGACCCAGTACTTC.

The V and J genes are TRBV27 and TRBJ1-1; 7 nucleotides match TRBD1. The CDR3 length is 15 residues. Trimming removed 4 bases from V and 0 bases from J; junction bases left unmatched: 5. Per the germline V gene, CDR1 is MNHEY and CDR2 is SMNVEV (reference sequence). The CDR3 DNA reads as TGTGCCAGCAGTTCCCAGACAGGGATGAACACTGAAGCTTTCTTT. Translation: CASSSQTGMNTEAFF.

CDR3 residues: CASSVYYKASYNEQFF. CDR3 DNA: TGTGCCAGCAGCGTGTATTACAAGGCCTCCTACAATGAGCAGTTCTTC. The chain joins TRBV9 to TRBJ2-1; D is ambiguous. Trimming took off 2 bases at V and 0 bases at J, with 12 bases between the two ends. Germline CDR1 SGDLS, CDR2 YYNGEE. CDR3 length: 16 amino acids.

This clonotype has more than one count but fewer than ten. This sequence joins TRBV10-3 and TRBJ1-2; D not certain. Germline V gene data show CDR1 as ENHRY and CDR2 as SYGVKD. This CDR3 has 13 residues. V was cut by 2 bases and J by 4 bases, with 8 bases left in between. The DNA of the CDR3 is TGTGCCATCAGTGAGCTGCCGTCCTATGGCTACACCTTC. Its translation: CAISELPSYGYTF.

The chain recombines TRBV18 with TRBJ2-7; maybe TRBD2 (5 bases). V lost 10 bases and J lost 0, with 13 bases in between. This CDR3 has 13 residues. CDR1 is KGHSH, CDR2 LQKENI, per germline. The CDR3: CATRAVGSYEQYF. CDR3 coding DNA: TGTGCCACGCGGGCCGTCGGCTCCTACGAGCAGTACTTC.

This clonotype has just a few counts. This chain connects TRBV12-3 or TRBV12-4 to TRBJ2-1; D gene ambiguous. This CDR3 has 12 amino acids. Trimming removed 3 bases at V and 7 bases at J, with 7 bases between. CDR3 nucleotide sequence: TGTGCCAGCAGTTTTTTGGGGAATGAGCAGTTCTTC. Encoded protein: CASSFLGNEQFF.

The chain links TRBV18 to TRBJ1-1, with 7 bases lining up with TRBD1. CDR1 and CDR2 from the germline V gene are KGHSH and LQKENI. This CDR3 contains 13 residues. V dropped 6 bases and J dropped 11; count of bases not matched to a gene: 12. CDR3 in amino acids: CASSAQSGQVAFF. The CDR3 coding sequence is TGTGCCAGCTCGGCGCAGTCTGGACAGGTGGCTTTCTTT.

The V call is TRBV20-1, the J call TRBJ2-2, with D tentatively TRBD2 (6 bases). This CDR3 is built from 15 residues. The ends were cut back, 0 bases at V and 5 bases at J, with 13 bases in the middle. Germline CDR1 is DFQATT and CDR2 is SNEGSKA (reference sequence). The CDR3 region is CSARDLLAQTGELFF. In DNA, the CDR3 is TGCAGTGCTAGAGATCTGCTAGCGCAGACCGGGGAGCTGTTTTTT.

The chain links TRBV5-1 to TRBJ1-4; 7 bases fit TRBD1. J was trimmed by 3 bases and V by 4 bases; bases with no gene match: 6. This CDR3 has 15 amino acids. Germline-derived CDR1 and CDR2 are SGHRS and YFSETQ. CDR3 nucleotides: TGCGCCAGCAGCCGGCGGGGACAGTCTAATGAAAAACTGTTTTTT. Translation gives CASSRRGQSNEKLFF.

This rearrangement joins TRBV20-1 to TRBJ2-7; D remains ambiguous. V dropped 3 bases and J dropped 1 base, with 10 bases sitting between them. Germline CDR1 DFQATT, CDR2 SNEGSKA (reference sequence). The CDR3 has 13 residues. CDR3 region: CSARPAASYEQYF. As DNA, the CDR3 is TGCAGTGCTAGGCCGGCCGCTTCCTACGAGCAGTACTTC.

The genes are TRBV12-3 or TRBV12-4 and TRBJ2-5; D might be TRBD2 (5 bases). This CDR3 region has 14 residues. V dropped 3 bases and J dropped 2 bases, with 10 bases sitting between them. Written as DNA, the CDR3 is TGTGCCAGCAGTTTTGTCGGGGTACAAGAGACCCAGTACTTC. Encoded protein: CASSFVGVQETQYF.

In its sample, this clonotype was seen a few times. The chain carries TRBV15 and TRBJ2-1; D might be TRBD2 (7 bases). The CDR3 extends over 15 amino acids. V was pared by 3 bases and J by 6 bases, with 15 bases between. Germline CDR1 is LNHNV and CDR2 is YYDKDF (reference sequence). The CDR3 here is CATSSLGAGANEQFF. In DNA, the CDR3 is TGTGCCACCAGCAGCCTCGGCGCGGGGGCCAATGAGCAGTTCTTC. The full variable domain, in which reference TRBV15 and TRBJ2-1 provide the parts outside the CDR3, is DAMVIQNPRYQVTQFGKPVTLSCSQTLNHNVMYWYQQKSSQAPKLLFHYYDKDFNNEADTPDNFQSRRPNTSFCFLDIRSPGLGDTAMYLCATSSLGAGANEQFFGPGTRLTVL.

In its sample, this clonotype was seen a few times. This chain uses TRBV12-3 or TRBV12-4 with TRBJ2-1; 7 bases line up with TRBD2. With V trimmed by 2 bases and J by 8 bases, 3 bases remained unmatched. The CDR3 has 13 amino acids. The CDR3 is CASSLRLAHEQFF. The DNA of the CDR3 is TGTGCCAGCAGTTTAAGACTAGCCCATGAGCAGTTCTTC.

A few counts support this clonotype. The rearrangement joins TRBV29-1 to TRBJ2-7, with 11 positions matching TRBD1. CDR3 length: 13 residues. J gave up 5 bases and V 7 bases, and 7 bases lay outside the gene matches. In germline, CDR1 is SQVTM, CDR2 ANQGSEA. This chain's CDR3 is CSATDRGRHEQYF. CDR3 nucleotide sequence: TGCAGCGCTACGGACAGGGGGCGTCACGAGCAGTACTTC.

On this clonotype itself: A much larger clone differs by one base, so this may be a read error. The conserved phenylalanine or tryptophan is not found at the CDR3 terminus, so this likely reflects a read error. The chain uses TRBV7-8 and TRBJ2-5; D might be TRBD1 or TRBD2, each matching 5 bases. Germline V gene data show CDR1 as SGHVS and CDR2 as FQNEAQ. This CDR3 region has 13 residues. Trimming removed 3 bases from V and 1 base from J, with 6 bases in between. The CDR3 DNA follows: TGTGCCAGCAGCTTCGGGGCCCAAGAGACCCAGTACATC. Its translation is CASSFGAQETQYI.